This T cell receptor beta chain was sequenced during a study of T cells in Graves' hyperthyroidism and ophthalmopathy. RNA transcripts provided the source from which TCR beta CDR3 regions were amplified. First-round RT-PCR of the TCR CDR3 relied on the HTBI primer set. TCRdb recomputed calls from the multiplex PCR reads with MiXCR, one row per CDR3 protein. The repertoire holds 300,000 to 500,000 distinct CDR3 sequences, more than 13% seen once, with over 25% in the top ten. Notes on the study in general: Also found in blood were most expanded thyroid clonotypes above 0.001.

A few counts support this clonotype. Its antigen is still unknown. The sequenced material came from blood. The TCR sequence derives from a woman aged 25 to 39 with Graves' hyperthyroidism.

The DNA for the CDR3 is TGCGCCAGCAGCTTGGTGTCGGGAGCTGGATCAGATACGCAGTATTTT. Translation gives CASSLVSGAGSDTQYF. The chain links TRBV5-1 to TRBJ2-3, with TRBD2 as a possible D gene (6 bases). Germline-derived CDR1 and CDR2 are SGHRS and YFSETQ. The ends were cut back, 0 bases at V and 4 bases at J, with 15 bases in the middle. This CDR3 is 16 amino acids long.